This T cell receptor beta chain was observed in a study of T cell changes during pregnancy in multiple sclerosis. There are 18 residues in the CDR3. The method was immunoSEQ multiplex PCR; TCRdb's version includes in-frame clones alone and lacks a portion of them. The repertoire holds tens of thousands of clones, with 80% to 95% as singletons. The TCR comes from a female donor with multiple sclerosis, enrolled in a pregnancy study. The sample here was peripheral blood, taken in the second trimester of pregnancy. J is TRBJ2-6 and V is TRBV21-1; the D segment call TRBD2 is taken from the table without a DNA check. TRBV21-1 is marked as a pseudogene. The chain's CDR3 is CASSKDSDASSGANVLTF. CDR3 DNA: TGTGCCAGCAGCAAGGACTCGGATGCGTCCTCTGGGGCCAACGTCCTGACTTTC.